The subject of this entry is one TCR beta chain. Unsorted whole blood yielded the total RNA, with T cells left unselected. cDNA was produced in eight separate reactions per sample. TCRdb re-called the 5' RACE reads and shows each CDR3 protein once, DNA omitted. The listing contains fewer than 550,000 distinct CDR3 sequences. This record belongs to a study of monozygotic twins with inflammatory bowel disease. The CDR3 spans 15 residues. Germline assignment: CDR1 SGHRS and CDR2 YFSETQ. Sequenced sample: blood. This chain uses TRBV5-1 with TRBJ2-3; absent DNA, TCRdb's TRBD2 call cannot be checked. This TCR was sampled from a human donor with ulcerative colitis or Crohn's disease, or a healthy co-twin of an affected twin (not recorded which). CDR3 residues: CASSSSGREGDTQYF.